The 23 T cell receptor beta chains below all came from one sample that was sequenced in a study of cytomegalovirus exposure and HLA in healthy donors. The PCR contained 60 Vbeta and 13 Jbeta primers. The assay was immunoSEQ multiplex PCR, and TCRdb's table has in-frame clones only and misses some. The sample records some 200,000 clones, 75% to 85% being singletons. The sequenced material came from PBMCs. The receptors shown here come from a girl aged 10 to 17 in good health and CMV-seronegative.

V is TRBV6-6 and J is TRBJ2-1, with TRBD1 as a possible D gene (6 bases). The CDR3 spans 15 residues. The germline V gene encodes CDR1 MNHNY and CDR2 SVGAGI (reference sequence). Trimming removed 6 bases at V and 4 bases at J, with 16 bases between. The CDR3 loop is CASRALGGAYNEQFF. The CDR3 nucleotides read TGTGCCAGCAGAGCCCTAGGGGGAGCTTACAATGAGCAGTTCTTC.

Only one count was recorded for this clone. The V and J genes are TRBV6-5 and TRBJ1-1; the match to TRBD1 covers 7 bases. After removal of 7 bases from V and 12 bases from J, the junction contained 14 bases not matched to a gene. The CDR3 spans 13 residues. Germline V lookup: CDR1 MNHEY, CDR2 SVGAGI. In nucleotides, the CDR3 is TGTGCCAGCATCCCCTCGGGAGGGGGCGCGTCTTTCTTT. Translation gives CASIPSGGGASFF.

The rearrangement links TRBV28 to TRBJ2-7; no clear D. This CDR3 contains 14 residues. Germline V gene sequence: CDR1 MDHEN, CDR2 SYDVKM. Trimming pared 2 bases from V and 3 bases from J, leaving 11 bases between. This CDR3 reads CASSLGGYLYEQYF. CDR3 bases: TGTGCCAGCAGTTTAGGCGGATACCTCTACGAGCAGTACTTC.

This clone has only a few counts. CDR3 loop: CASSLPRADRGWDTEAFF. The CDR3 DNA reads as TGTGCCAGCAGCCTTCCACGGGCGGACAGGGGATGGGACACTGAAGCTTTCTTT. The J gene is TRBJ1-1, the V gene TRBV7-8; 9 nucleotides line up with TRBD1. From germline, CDR1 is SGHVS and CDR2 FQNEAQ. V was clipped by 5 bases and J by 3 bases; unmatched bases: 16. This CDR3 contains 18 residues.

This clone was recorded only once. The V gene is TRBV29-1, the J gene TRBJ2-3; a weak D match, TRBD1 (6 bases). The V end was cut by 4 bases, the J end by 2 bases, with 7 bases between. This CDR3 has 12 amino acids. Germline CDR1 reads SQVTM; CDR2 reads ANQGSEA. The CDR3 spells CSVGGPTDTQYF. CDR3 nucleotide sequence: TGCAGCGTTGGGGGGCCCACAGATACGCAGTATTTT.

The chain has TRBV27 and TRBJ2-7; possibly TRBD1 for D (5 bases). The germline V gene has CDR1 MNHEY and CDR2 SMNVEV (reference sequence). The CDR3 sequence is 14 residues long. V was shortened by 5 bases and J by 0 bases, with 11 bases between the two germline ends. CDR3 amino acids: CASSRGRDSYEQYF. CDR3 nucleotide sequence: TGTGCCAGCAGTAGGGGCAGAGACTCCTACGAGCAGTACTTC.

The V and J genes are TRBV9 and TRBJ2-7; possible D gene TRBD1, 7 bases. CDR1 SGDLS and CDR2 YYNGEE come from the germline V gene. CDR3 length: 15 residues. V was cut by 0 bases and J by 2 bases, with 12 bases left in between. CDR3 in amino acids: CASSVGGDRTYEQYF. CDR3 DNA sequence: TGTGCCAGCAGCGTAGGGGGGGACAGAACCTACGAGCAGTACTTC.

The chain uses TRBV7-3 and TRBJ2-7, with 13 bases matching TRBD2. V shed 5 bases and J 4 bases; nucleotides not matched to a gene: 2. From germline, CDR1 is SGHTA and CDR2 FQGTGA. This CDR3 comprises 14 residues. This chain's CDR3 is CASSAGLAGYEQYF. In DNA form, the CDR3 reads TGTGCCAGCAGCGCGGGACTAGCGGGGTACGAGCAGTACTTC.

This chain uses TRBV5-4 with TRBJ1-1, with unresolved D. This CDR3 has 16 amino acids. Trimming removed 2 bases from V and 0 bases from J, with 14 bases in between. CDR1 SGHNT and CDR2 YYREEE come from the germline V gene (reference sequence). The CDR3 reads CASSFLTSKMNTEAFF. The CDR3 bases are TGTGCCAGCAGCTTTCTTACTAGCAAGATGAACACTGAAGCTTTCTTT.

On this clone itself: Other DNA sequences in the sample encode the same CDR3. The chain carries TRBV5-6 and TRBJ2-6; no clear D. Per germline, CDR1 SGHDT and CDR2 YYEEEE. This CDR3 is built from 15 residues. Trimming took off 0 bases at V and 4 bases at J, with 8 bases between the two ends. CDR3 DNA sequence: TGTGCCAGCAGCTTGGGTTCGACAGGGGCCAACGTCCTGACTTTC. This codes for CASSLGSTGANVLTF.

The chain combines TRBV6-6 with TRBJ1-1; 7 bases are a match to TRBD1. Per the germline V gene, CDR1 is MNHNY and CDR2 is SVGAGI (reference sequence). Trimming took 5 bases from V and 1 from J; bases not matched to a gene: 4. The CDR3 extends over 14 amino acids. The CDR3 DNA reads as TGTGCCAGCAGTCACAGGGGTGAGAACACTGAAGCTTTCTTT. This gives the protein CASSHRGENTEAFF.

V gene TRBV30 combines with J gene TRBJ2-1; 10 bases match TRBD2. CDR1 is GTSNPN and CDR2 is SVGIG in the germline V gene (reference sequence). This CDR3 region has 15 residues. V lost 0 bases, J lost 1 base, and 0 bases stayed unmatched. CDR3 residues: CAWSVLAGSYNEQFF. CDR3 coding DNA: TGTGCCTGGAGTGTACTAGCGGGATCCTACAATGAGCAGTTCTTC.

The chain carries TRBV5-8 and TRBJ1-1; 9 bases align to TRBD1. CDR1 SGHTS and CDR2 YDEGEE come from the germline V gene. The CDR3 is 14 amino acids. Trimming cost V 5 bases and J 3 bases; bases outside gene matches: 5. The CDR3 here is CASSTRTGDTEAFF. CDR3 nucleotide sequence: TGTGCCAGCAGTACCCGGACAGGGGACACTGAAGCTTTCTTT.

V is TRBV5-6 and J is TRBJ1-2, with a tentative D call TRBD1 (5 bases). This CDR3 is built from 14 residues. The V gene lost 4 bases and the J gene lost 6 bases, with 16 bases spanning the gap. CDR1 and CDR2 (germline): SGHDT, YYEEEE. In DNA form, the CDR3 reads TGTGCCAGCAGCATAGGGGCAGGGCGAGATGGCTACACCTTC. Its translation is CASSIGAGRDGYTF. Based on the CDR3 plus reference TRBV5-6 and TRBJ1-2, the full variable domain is DAGVTQSPTHLIKTRGQQVTLRCSPKSGHDTVSWYQQALGQGPQFIFQYYEEEERQRGNFPDRFSGHQFPNYSSELNVNALLLGDSALYLCASSIGAGRDGYTFGSGTRLTVV.

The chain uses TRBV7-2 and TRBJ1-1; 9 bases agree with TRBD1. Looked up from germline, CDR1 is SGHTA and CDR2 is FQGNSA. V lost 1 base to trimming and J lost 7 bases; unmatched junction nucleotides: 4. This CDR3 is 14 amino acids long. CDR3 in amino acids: CASSLDRGRYEAFF. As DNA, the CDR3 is TGTGCCAGCAGCTTAGACAGGGGGCGGTATGAAGCTTTCTTT.

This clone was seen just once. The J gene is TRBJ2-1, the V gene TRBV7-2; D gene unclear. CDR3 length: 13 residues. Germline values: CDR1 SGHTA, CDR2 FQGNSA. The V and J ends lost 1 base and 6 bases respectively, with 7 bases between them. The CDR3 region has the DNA TGTGCCAGCAGCTTAGTGCCGGTCAATGAGCAGTTCTTC. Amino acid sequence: CASSLVPVNEQFF.

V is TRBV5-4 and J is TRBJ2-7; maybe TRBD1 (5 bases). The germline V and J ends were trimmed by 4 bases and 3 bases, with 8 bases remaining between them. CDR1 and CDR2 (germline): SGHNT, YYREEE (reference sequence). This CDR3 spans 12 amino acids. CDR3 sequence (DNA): TGTGCCAGCAGCCAAGACAGCTACGAGCAGTACTTC. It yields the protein CASSQDSYEQYF.

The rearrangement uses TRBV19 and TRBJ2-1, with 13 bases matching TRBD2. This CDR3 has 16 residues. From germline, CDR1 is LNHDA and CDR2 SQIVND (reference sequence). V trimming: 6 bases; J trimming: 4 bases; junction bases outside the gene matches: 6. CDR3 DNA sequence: TGTGCCAGTAGAACGCAACTAGCGGGGGGGTACAATGAGCAGTTCTTC. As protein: CASRTQLAGGYNEQFF.

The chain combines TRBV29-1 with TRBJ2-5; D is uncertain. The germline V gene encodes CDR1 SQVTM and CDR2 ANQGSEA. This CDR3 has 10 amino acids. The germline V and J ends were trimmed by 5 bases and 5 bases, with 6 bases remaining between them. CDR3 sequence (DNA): TGCAGCGTTTCTCTCGAGACCCAGTACTTC. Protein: CSVSLETQYF.

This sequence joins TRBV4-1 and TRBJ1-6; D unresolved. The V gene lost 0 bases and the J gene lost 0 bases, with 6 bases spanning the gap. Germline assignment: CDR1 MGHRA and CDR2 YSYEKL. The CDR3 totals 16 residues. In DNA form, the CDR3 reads TGCGCCAGCAGCCAAGAAAGGAGCTCCTATAATTCACCCCTCCACTTT. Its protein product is CASSQERSSYNSPLHF.

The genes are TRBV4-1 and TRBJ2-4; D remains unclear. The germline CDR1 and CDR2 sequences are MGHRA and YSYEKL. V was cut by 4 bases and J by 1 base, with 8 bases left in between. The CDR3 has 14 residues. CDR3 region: CASSPSEAKNIQYF. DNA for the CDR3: TGCGCCAGCAGCCCCTCGGAGGCCAAAAACATTCAGTACTTC.

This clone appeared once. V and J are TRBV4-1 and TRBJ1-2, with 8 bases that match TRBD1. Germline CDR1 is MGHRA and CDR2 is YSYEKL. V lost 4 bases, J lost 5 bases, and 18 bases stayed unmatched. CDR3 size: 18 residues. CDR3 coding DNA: TGCGCCAGCAGCCCCCACCAACCGGGACAGGAATCGGAGTATGGCTACACCTTC. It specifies CASSPHQPGQESEYGYTF.

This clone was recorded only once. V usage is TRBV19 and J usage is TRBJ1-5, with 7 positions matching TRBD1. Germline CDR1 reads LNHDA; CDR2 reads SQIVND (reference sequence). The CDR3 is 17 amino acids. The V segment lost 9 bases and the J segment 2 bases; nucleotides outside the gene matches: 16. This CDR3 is CASRGWAGVTGNQPQHF. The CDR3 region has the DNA TGTGCCAGCAGGGGGTGGGCAGGCGTAACAGGCAATCAGCCCCAGCATTTT.